The 28 T cell receptor beta chains listed next were all sequenced from one sample in a study of blood T cell repertoires in COVID-19. TCRdb's table, derived via immunoSEQ multiplex PCR, lists solely in-frame clones and lacks some. Of about 140,000 clones listed, 75% to 90% are singletons. Sequencing was performed on peripheral blood. Every receptor here comes from a woman of 80 years or more with acute or convalescent COVID-19.

V gene TRBV30 combines with J gene TRBJ1-1; 7 bases are shared with TRBD1. With 0 bases clipped from V and 5 bases from J, the junction kept 6 bases outside the gene matches. The CDR3 contains 14 residues. The germline V gene has CDR1 GTSNPN and CDR2 SVGIG (reference sequence). The CDR3 bases are TGTGCCTGGAGTGTACAGGGGAAATGGACTGAAGCTTTCTTT. Protein: CAWSVQGKWTEAFF.

V is TRBV30 and J is TRBJ2-7, with 10 bases that match TRBD1. This CDR3 spans 16 amino acids. Germline CDR1 is GTSNPN and CDR2 is SVGIG (reference sequence). After removal of 2 bases from V and 0 bases from J, the junction contained 7 bases not matched to a gene. The CDR3 spells CAWSTWGQGTSYEQYF. In DNA form, the CDR3 reads TGTGCCTGGAGTACCTGGGGACAGGGGACCTCCTACGAGCAGTACTTC.

The chain uses TRBV15 and TRBJ1-2; no definite D call. The CDR3 covers 13 residues. V dropped 0 bases and J dropped 8 bases, with 10 bases sitting between them. The germline V gene has CDR1 LNHNV and CDR2 YYDKDF (reference sequence). The CDR3 DNA sequence: TGTGCCACCAGCAGAGATAGGCGGGAAGGCTACACCTTC. It is translated as CATSRDRREGYTF. Together with reference TRBV15 and TRBJ1-2, the CDR3 gives the full variable domain: DAMVIQNPRYQVTQFGKPVTLSCSQTLNHNVMYWYQQKSSQAPKLLFHYYDKDFNNEADTPDNFQSRRPNTSFCFLDIRSPGLGDTAMYLCATSRDRREGYTFGSGTRLTVV.

J is TRBJ1-1 and V is TRBV7-6; 8 nucleotides line up with TRBD1. In germline, CDR1 is SGHVS, CDR2 FNYEAQ. The CDR3 is 15 amino acids. With 5 bases clipped from V and 2 bases from J, the junction kept 7 bases outside the gene matches. The CDR3 region is CASSRRQGLNTEAFF. CDR3 coding DNA: TGTGCCAGCAGCCGCCGACAGGGGCTTAACACTGAAGCTTTCTTT.

The V call is TRBV2, the J call TRBJ1-1, with D unclear. The germline V gene has CDR1 SNHLY and CDR2 FYNNEI. The CDR3 has 12 residues. Trimming left V 6 bases short and J 1 base short, with 6 bases between. The CDR3 sequence is CASREGNTEAFF. In nucleotides, the CDR3 is TGTGCCAGCAGGGAGGGGAACACTGAAGCTTTCTTT.

The chain combines TRBV4-2 with TRBJ1-4, with 12 positions matching TRBD1. J lost 4 bases, V lost 4 bases, and 10 bases had no gene match. This CDR3 region has 18 residues. Germline values: CDR1 LGHNA, CDR2 YNFKEQ. The CDR3 reads CASSRVPGQGAGNEKLFF. Written as DNA, the CDR3 is TGTGCCAGCAGCCGCGTTCCGGGACAGGGGGCGGGTAATGAAAAACTGTTTTTT.

This clone has only a few counts. The V and J genes are TRBV5-1 and TRBJ2-1, with 7 bases that match TRBD2. In germline, CDR1 is SGHRS, CDR2 YFSETQ. There are 14 residues in the CDR3. V was pared by 5 bases and J by 5 bases, with 7 bases of the junction left unmatched. CDR3 sequence reads: CASRAGPGHNEQFF. The CDR3, as DNA: TGCGCCAGCAGAGCGGGGCCCGGACACAATGAGCAGTTCTTC.

This clone has a handful of counts. This chain links TRBV2 with TRBJ1-3, with D unresolved. The V gene's germline CDR1 is SNHLY and CDR2 FYNNEI. The ends were cut back, 5 bases at V and 4 bases at J, with 9 bases in the middle. The CDR3 is made up of 13 amino acids. Written as DNA, the CDR3 is TGTGCCAGCAGTCGGACTGGAGGAAACACCATATATTTT. This codes for CASSRTGGNTIYF.

V and J are TRBV11-3 and TRBJ2-3, with a possible D match to TRBD1 (6 bases). The V gene lost 2 bases and the J gene lost 0 bases, with 9 bases spanning the gap. Germline assignment: CDR1 SGHNT and CDR2 YENEEA. This CDR3 region has 15 residues. The CDR3 DNA is TGTGCCAGCAGCTTAAACAGGGAGAGCACAGATACGCAGTATTTT. Translated: CASSLNRESTDTQYF.

This clone appeared a single time. The V and J genes are TRBV19 and TRBJ1-4, with 9 bases matching TRBD1. After removal of 10 bases from V and 3 bases from J, the junction contained 3 bases not matched to a gene. CDR1 and CDR2 from the germline V gene are LNHDA and SQIVND (reference sequence). The CDR3 extends over 13 amino acids. The CDR3 loop is CAIRDRANEKLFF. The CDR3 bases are TGTGCCATCAGGGACAGGGCTAATGAAAAACTGTTTTTT.

V usage is TRBV10-2 and J usage is TRBJ1-1; D is unresolved. This CDR3 contains 11 residues. V was cut by 7 bases and J by 1 base, with 4 bases left in between. Germline V gives CDR1 WSHSY, CDR2 SAAADI. The chain's CDR3 is CASMANTEAFF. CDR3 coding DNA: TGCGCCAGCATGGCGAACACTGAAGCTTTCTTT.

The V call is TRBV3-1 (or the pseudogene TRBV3-2), the J call TRBJ1-2, with D perhaps TRBD1 (6 bases). Trimming pared 3 bases from V and 4 bases from J, leaving 15 bases between. Germline V lookup: CDR1 LGHDT, CDR2 YNNKEL (reference sequence). The CDR3 is made up of 15 amino acids. CDR3 sequence (DNA): TGTGCCAGCAGCCAGGCAGGGGAGGGCGGCTATGGCTACACCTTC. Its protein product is CASSQAGEGGYGYTF.

The J gene is TRBJ1-2, the V gene TRBV7-9, with TRBD1 matching 7 bases. Germline loops: CDR1 SEHNR, CDR2 FQNEAQ (reference sequence). Losses at the gene ends were 2 bases for V and 5 bases for J; bases not matched to a gene: 8. The CDR3 loop spans 15 amino acids. Here the CDR3 reads CASSLKATGEYGYTF. The CDR3 DNA reads as TGTGCCAGCAGCTTAAAAGCTACAGGGGAATATGGCTACACCTTC.

The chain has TRBV12-3 or TRBV12-4 and TRBJ1-1; no reliable D call. The germline V and J ends were trimmed by 8 bases and 2 bases, with 12 bases remaining between them. CDR3 length: 13 amino acids. The CDR3 here is CASSRRRNTEAFF. The CDR3 region has the DNA TGTGCCAGCTCTCGGAGGCGCAACACTGAAGCTTTCTTT.

The CDR3 here is CASSVGGGNYGYTF. In DNA, the CDR3 is TGTGCCAGCAGTGTTGGGGGGGGAAACTATGGCTACACCTTC. This chain connects TRBV25-1 to TRBJ1-2; tentative D call: TRBD1 (5 bases). This CDR3 has 14 residues. The germline V and J ends were trimmed by 4 bases and 2 bases, with 11 bases remaining between them. Germline V lookup: CDR1 MGHDK, CDR2 SYGVNS.

The J gene is TRBJ1-5, the V gene TRBV3-1 (or the pseudogene TRBV3-2); D is ambiguous. Trimming took off 1 base at V and 6 bases at J, with 7 bases between the two ends. Per germline, CDR1 LGHDT and CDR2 YNNKEL (reference sequence). The CDR3 has 13 amino acids. CDR3 sequence: CASSQARLQPQHF. In nucleotides, the CDR3 is TGTGCCAGCAGCCAAGCTCGACTTCAGCCCCAGCATTTT.

The chain recombines TRBV5-8 with TRBJ1-3, with 9 bases aligning to TRBD1. V shed 4 bases and J 0 bases; nucleotides not matched to a gene: 8. Germline CDR1 is SGHTS and CDR2 is YDEGEE. CDR3 length equals 17 residues. CDR3 sequence reads: CASSPGLGQGSGNTIYF. CDR3 coding DNA: TGTGCCAGCAGCCCGGGTCTGGGACAGGGCTCTGGAAACACCATATATTTT.

The chain is built from TRBV27 and TRBJ2-1; TRBD2 aligns across 14 bases. The trim removed 4 bases at V and 5 bases at J, leaving 4 bases unmatched. The CDR3 sequence is 16 residues long. CDR1 is MNHEY and CDR2 is SMNVEV in the germline V gene (reference sequence). The CDR3 bases are TGTGCCAGCAGTTACAGACTAGCGGGGGGGAACAATGAGCAGTTCTTC. Translated, it gives CASSYRLAGGNNEQFF.

This chain joins TRBV5-5 and TRBJ1-2, with 7 bases aligning to TRBD1. The CDR3 is 15 residues long. Looked up from germline, CDR1 is SGHKS and CDR2 is YYEKEE (reference sequence). The trim removed 2 bases at V and 5 bases at J, leaving 9 bases unmatched. The CDR3 protein is CASSFDRVVGYGYTF. The CDR3 nucleotides are TGTGCCAGCAGCTTCGACAGGGTAGTGGGTTATGGCTACACCTTC.

The genes are TRBV10-1 and TRBJ1-1, with a possible D match to TRBD1 (6 bases). The germline gives CDR1 WNHNN, CDR2 SYGVQD (reference sequence). V lost 6 bases and J lost 1, with 9 bases in between. The CDR3 consists of 13 residues. The DNA for the CDR3 is TGCGCCAGCAGGCAGGGGACGAACACTGAAGCTTTCTTT. This sequence encodes CASRQGTNTEAFF.

The chain has TRBV5-1 and TRBJ2-2; the D gene is possibly TRBD2 (5 bases). This CDR3 region has 14 residues. The germline gives CDR1 SGHRS, CDR2 YFSETQ. V lost 4 bases and J lost 1, with 8 bases in between. The CDR3 DNA follows: TGCGCCAGCAGCCCGAGGGAGAACACCGGGGAGCTGTTTTTT. This sequence encodes CASSPRENTGELFF.

This rearrangement joins TRBV9 to TRBJ1-2; TRBD1 aligns across 8 bases. Germline assignment: CDR1 SGDLS and CDR2 YYNGEE. This CDR3 contains 15 residues. V dropped 2 bases and J dropped 0; count of bases not matched to a gene: 3. This CDR3 is CASSVSTGANYGYTF. CDR3 DNA: TGTGCCAGCAGCGTTTCGACAGGGGCTAACTATGGCTACACCTTC.

The V call is TRBV7-6, the J call TRBJ2-2, with TRBD2 matching over 9 bases. This CDR3 is built from 16 residues. Trimming took 5 bases from V and 2 from J; bases not matched to a gene: 6. Germline CDR1 SGHVS, CDR2 FNYEAQ. The CDR3 here is CASSPRLAVNTGELFF. CDR3 DNA sequence: TGTGCCAGCAGCCCCCGACTAGCGGTAAACACCGGGGAGCTGTTTTTT.

V and J are TRBV2 and TRBJ1-1; D gene unclear. Trimming left V 3 bases short and J 0 bases short, with 17 bases between. The CDR3 has 17 residues. CDR1 and CDR2 from the germline V gene are SNHLY and FYNNEI. The CDR3 DNA follows: TGTGCCAGCAGTGAGAGTAAAGGCCAGGCAATGAACACTGAAGCTTTCTTT. Amino acids: CASSESKGQAMNTEAFF.

The V gene is TRBV7-3, the J gene TRBJ1-1; D ambiguous. Germline CDR1 and CDR2: SGHTA and FQGTGA. Trimming took 6 bases from V and 0 from J, leaving 8 bases between them. This CDR3 spans 13 amino acids. CDR3 bases: TGTGCCAGCAGGGAGGAGGTGAACACTGAAGCTTTCTTT. It encodes CASREEVNTEAFF.

The DNA for the CDR3 is TGTGCCTGGAGTGTATTAGGTGGGGCCTTAGAGACCCAGTACTTC. Translating it yields CAWSVLGGALETQYF. The chain carries TRBV30 and TRBJ2-5; TRBD1 might be the D (5 bases). The germline V gene has CDR1 GTSNPN and CDR2 SVGIG (reference sequence). The CDR3 contains 15 residues. Deletions cut 0 bases from V and 4 bases from J, with 15 bases between.

The chain is built from TRBV5-1 and TRBJ2-1, with D perhaps TRBD1 (5 bases). V gave up 1 base and J gave up 5 bases, with 13 bases separating them. The CDR3 totals 15 residues. Germline V CDR1 and CDR2: SGHRS, YFSETQ. CDR3 nucleotides: TGCGCCAGCAGCTTGAGGTGGGGCGGAGACAATGAGCAGTTCTTC. This codes for CASSLRWGGDNEQFF.

This clone was recorded once. The chain uses TRBV7-9 and TRBJ2-5; D remains unclear. The germline V gene has CDR1 SEHNR and CDR2 FQNEAQ (reference sequence). CDR3 length: 14 amino acids. Trimming removed 4 bases at V and 1 base at J, with 10 bases between. The CDR3 sequence is CASSSGMVQETQYF. CDR3 DNA: TGTGCCAGCAGCTCCGGTATGGTCCAAGAGACCCAGTACTTC. Full variable domain (rest looked up from reference TRBV7-9 and TRBJ2-5): DTGVSQNPRHKITKRGQNVTFRCDPISEHNRLYWYRQTLGQGPEFLTYFQNEAQLEKSRLLSDRFSAERPKGSFSTLEIQRTEQGDSAMYLCASSSGMVQETQYFGPGTRLLVL.